Sequencing of this T cell receptor (beta chain) was carried out in a study of control samples from healthy donors and cancer patients. The V gene end was trimmed by 4 bases and the J gene end by 1 base; junction bases not matched to a gene: 3. The CDR3 totals 14 residues. In germline, CDR1 is MRHNA, CDR2 SNTAGT. Turning to this clone: Other nucleotide sequences in the sample specify the same CDR3.

The protocol was immunoSEQ multiplex PCR, while the TCRdb copy is restricted to in-frame clones and leaves out a portion. The sample holds about 160,000 clones, approximately 94% seen once. The source of this sequence is a woman in her 40s in good health. The sequenced sample was blood. The chain joins TRBV6-4 to TRBJ1-1; TRBD1 matches at 7 bases. CDR3 sequence (DNA): TGTGCCAGCAGTGCTGGGACAGCGAACACTGAAGCTTTCTTT. Translated, it gives CASSAGTANTEAFF.